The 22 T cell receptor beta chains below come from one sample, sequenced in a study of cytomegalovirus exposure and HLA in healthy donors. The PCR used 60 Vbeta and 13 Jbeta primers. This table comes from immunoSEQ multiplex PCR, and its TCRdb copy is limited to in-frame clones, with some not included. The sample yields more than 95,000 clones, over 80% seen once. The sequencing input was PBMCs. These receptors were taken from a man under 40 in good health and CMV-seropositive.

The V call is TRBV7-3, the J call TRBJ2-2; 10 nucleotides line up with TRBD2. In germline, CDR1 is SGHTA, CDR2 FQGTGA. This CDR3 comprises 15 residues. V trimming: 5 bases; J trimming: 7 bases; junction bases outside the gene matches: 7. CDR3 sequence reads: CASSPLAGGYGELFF. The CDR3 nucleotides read TGTGCCAGCAGCCCGTTAGCGGGGGGTTACGGGGAGCTGTTTTTT.

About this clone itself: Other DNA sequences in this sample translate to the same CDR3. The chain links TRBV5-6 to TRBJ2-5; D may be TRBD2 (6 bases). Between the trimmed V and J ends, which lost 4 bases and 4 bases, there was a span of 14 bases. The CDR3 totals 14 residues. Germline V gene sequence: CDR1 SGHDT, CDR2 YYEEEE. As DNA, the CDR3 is TGTGCCAGCAGCCCGGGACTGGCCGCAGAGACCCAGTACTTC. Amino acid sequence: CASSPGLAAETQYF.

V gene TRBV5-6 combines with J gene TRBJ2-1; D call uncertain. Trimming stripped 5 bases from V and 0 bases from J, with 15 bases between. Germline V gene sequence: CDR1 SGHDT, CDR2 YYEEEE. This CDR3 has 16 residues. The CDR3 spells CASSYTILSSYNEQFF. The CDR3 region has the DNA TGTGCCAGCAGTTACACTATCCTCAGCTCCTACAATGAGCAGTTCTTC.

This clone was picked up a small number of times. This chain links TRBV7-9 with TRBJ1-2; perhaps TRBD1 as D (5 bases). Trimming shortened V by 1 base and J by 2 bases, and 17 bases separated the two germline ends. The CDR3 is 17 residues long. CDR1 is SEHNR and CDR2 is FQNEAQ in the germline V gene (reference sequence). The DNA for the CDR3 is TGTGCCAGCAGCTTAGGGGTCGGACAAGGCCCCAACTATGGCTACACCTTC. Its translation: CASSLGVGQGPNYGYTF.

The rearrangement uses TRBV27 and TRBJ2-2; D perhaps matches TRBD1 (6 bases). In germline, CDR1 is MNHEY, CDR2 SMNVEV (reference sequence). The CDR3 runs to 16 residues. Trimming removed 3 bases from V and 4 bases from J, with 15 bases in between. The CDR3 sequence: CASSFRLTGSTGELFF. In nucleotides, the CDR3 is TGTGCCAGCAGTTTTCGCCTAACAGGGAGCACCGGGGAGCTGTTTTTT.

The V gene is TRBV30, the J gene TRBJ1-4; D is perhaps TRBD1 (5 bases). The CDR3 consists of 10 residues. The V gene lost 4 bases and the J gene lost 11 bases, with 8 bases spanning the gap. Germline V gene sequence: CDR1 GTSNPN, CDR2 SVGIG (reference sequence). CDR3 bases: TGTGCCTGGAAGGGGCAGAAACTGTTTTTT. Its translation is CAWKGQKLFF.

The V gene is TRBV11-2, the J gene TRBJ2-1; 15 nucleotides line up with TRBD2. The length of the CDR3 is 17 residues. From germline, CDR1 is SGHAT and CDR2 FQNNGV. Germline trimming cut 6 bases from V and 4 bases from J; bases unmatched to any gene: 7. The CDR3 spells CASSRGLAGGPYNEQFF. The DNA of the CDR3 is TGTGCCAGCAGTCGAGGACTAGCGGGGGGGCCTTACAATGAGCAGTTCTTC. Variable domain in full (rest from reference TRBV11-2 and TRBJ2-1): EAGVAQSPRYKIIEKRQSVAFWCNPISGHATLYWYQQILGQGPKLLIQFQNNGVVDDSQLPKDRFSAERLKGVDSTLKIQPAKLEDSAVYLCASSRGLAGGPYNEQFFGPGTRLTVL.

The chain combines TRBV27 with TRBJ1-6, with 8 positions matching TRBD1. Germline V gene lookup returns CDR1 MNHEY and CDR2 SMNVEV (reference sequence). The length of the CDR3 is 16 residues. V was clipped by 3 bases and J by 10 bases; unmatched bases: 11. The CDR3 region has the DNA TGTGCCAGCAGTTTTGGGGGTCCAGGGGGCGGCTCACCCCTCCACTTT. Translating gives CASSFGGPGGGSPLHF.

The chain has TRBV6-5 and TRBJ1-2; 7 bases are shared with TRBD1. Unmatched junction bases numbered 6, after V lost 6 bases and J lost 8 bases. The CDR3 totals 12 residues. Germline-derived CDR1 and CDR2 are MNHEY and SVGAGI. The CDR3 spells CASRPTGFGYTF. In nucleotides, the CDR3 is TGTGCCAGCAGGCCGACAGGGTTCGGCTACACCTTC.

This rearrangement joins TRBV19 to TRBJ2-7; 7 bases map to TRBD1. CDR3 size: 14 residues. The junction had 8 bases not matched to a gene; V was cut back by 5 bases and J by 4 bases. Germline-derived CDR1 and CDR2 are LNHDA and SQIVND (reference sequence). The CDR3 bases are TGTGCCAGTAGTCCTTGGGACAGAACGTACGAGCAGTACTTC. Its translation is CASSPWDRTYEQYF.

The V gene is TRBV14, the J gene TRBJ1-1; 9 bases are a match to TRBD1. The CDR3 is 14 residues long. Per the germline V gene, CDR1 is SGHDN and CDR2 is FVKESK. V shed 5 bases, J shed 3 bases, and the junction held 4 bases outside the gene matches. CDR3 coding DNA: TGTGCCAGCAGCAGAACAGGGGGCGACACTGAAGCTTTCTTT. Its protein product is CASSRTGGDTEAFF.

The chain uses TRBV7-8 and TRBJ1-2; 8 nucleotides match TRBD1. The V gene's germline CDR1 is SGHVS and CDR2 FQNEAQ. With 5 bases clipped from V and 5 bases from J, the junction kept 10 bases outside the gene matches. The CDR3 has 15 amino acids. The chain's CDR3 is CASSPYTGGGYGYTF. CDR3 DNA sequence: TGTGCCAGCAGCCCCTATACAGGGGGTGGGTATGGCTACACCTTC.

The CDR3 DNA reads TGTGCCTGGAGTGCACAGGGGGAGCAGTACTTC. It encodes CAWSAQGEQYF. The rearrangement joins TRBV30 to TRBJ2-7, with TRBD1 identical over 7 bases. Germline values: CDR1 GTSNPN, CDR2 SVGIG (reference sequence). J lost 7 bases, V lost 1 base, and 1 base had no gene match. This CDR3 is 11 amino acids long.

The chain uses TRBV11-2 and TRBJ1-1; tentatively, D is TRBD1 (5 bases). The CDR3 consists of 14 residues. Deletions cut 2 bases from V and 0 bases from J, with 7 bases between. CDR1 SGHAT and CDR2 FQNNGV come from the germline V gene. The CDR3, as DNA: TGTGCCAGCAGCTTAAACAGGATGAACACTGAAGCTTTCTTT. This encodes CASSLNRMNTEAFF.

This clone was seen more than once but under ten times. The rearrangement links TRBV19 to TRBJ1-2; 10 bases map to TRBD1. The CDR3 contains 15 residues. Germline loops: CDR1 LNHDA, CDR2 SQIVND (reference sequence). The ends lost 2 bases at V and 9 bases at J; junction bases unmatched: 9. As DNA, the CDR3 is TGTGCCAGTAGTATATTGGTTGGACAGGGGGACCGCTACACCTTC. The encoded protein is CASSILVGQGDRYTF.

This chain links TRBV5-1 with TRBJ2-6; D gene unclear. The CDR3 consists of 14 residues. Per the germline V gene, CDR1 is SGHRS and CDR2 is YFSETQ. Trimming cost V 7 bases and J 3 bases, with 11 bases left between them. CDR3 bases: TGCGCCAGCCACGACTCACTTGGGGCCAACGTCCTGACTTTC. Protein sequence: CASHDSLGANVLTF. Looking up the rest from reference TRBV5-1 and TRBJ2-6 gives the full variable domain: KAGVTQTPRYLIKTRGQQVTLSCSPISGHRSVSWYQQTPGQGLQFLFEYFSETQRNKGNFPGRFSGRQFSNSRSEMNVSTLELGDSALYLCASHDSLGANVLTFGAGSRLTVL.

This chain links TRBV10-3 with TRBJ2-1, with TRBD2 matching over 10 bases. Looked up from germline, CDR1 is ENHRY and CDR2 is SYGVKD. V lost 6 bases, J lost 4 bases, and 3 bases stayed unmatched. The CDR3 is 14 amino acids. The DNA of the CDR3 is TGTGCCATCAGGCTAGCGGGGGATTACAATGAGCAGTTCTTC. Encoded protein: CAIRLAGDYNEQFF.

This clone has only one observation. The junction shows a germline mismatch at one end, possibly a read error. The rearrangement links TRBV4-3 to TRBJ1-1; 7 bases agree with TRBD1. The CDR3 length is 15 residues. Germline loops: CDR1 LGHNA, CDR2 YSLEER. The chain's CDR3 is CASTQDSTGAVRAFF. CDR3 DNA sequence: TGCGCCAGCACCCAAGATTCAACAGGGGCAGTGCGAGCTTTCTTT.

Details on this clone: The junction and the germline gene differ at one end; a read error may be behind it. CDR3 DNA: TGTGCTAGCAGCTCACAGGGGGCGGGTGAGCAGTTCTTC. This gives the protein CASSSQGAGEQFF. The chain employs TRBV7-7 and TRBJ2-1; TRBD1 matches 9 bases. This CDR3 region has 13 residues. The germline CDR1 and CDR2 sequences are SSHAT and FNYEAQ (reference sequence).

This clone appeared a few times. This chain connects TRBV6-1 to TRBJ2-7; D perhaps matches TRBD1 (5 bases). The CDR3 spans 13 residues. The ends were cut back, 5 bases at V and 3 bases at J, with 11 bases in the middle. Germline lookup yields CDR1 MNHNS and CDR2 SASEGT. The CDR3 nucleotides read TGTGCCAGCAGTCTACGACAGATCTACGAGCAGTACTTC. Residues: CASSLRQIYEQYF.

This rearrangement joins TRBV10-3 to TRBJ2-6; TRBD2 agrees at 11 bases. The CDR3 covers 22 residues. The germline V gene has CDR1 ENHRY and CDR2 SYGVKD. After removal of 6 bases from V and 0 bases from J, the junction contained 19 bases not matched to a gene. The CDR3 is CAISGNTPVLAGVTSGANVLTF. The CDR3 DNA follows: TGTGCCATCAGCGGGAACACCCCAGTACTAGCGGGGGTTACCTCTGGGGCCAACGTCCTGACTTTC.

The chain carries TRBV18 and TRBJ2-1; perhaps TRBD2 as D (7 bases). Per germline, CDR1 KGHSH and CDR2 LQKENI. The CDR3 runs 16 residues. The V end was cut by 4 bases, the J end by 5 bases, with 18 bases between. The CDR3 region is CASSLGWRGHHNEQFF. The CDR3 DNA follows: TGTGCCAGCTCACTCGGCTGGCGGGGGCACCACAATGAGCAGTTCTTC.